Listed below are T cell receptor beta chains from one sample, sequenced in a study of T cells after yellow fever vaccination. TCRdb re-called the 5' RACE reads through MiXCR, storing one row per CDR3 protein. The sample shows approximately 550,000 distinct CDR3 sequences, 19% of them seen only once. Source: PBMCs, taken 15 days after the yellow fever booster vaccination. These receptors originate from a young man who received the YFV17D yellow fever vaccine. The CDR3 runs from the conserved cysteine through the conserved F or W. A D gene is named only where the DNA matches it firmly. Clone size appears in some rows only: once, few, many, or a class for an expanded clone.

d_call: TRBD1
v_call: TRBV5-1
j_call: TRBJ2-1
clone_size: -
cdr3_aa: CASSPLSLTGRMNNEQFF
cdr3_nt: TGCGCCAGCAGCCCCCTATCCTTGACAGGGAGAATGAACAATGAGCAGTTCTTC

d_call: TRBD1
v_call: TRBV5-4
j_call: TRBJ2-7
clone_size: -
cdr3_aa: CASSAPGQGRFEQYF
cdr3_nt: TGTGCCAGCAGCGCTCCGGGACAGGGTCGCTTCGAGCAGTACTTC

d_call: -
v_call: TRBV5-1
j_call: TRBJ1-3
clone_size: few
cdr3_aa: CASRTEGPYSGNTIYF
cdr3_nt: TGCGCCAGCAGGACGGAGGGACCTTACTCTGGAAACACCATATATTTT

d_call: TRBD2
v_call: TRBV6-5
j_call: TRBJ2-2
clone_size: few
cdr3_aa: CASSFWEGGGELFF
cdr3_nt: TGTGCCAGCAGTTTTTGGGAGGGCGGCGGGGAGCTGTTTTTT

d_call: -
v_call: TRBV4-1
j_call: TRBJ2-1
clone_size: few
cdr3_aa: CASSQAETRNEQFF
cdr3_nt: TGCGCCAGCAGCCAAGCGGAGACCCGGAATGAGCAGTTCTTC

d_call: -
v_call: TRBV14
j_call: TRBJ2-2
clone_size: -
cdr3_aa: CASSYYPTGELFF
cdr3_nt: TGTGCCAGCAGCTACTACCCTACCGGGGAGCTGTTTTTT

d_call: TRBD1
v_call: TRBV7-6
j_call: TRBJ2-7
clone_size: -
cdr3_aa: CAWKGQATYEQYF
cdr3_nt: TGTGCCTGGAAGGGACAGGCCACCTACGAGCAGTACTTC

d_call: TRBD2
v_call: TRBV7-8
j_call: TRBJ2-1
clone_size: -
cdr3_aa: CASSSIAGGTSSYNEQFF
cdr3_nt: TGTGCCAGCAGCTCCATAGCGGGAGGAACTAGCTCCTACAATGAGCAGTTCTTC

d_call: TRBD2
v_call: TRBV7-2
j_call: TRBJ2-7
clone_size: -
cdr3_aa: CATGLGLAVEQYF
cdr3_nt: TGTGCCACCGGGCTAGGACTAGCGGTCGAGCAGTACTTC

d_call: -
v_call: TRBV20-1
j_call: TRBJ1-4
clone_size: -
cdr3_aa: CSARDGGRYEKLFF
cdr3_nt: TGCAGTGCTAGAGATGGGGGGAGGTATGAAAAACTGTTTTTT

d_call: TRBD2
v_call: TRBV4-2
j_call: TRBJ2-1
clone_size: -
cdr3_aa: CASSMREVPHNEQFF
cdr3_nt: TGTGCCAGCAGCATGCGGGAGGTTCCTCACAATGAGCAGTTCTTC

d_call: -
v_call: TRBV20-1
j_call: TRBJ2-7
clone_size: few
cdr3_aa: CSAVLAPRSSYEQYF
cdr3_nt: TGCAGTGCCGTACTAGCTCCGAGGAGCTCCTACGAGCAGTACTTC

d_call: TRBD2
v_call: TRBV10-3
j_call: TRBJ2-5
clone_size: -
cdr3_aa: CAISDSGAAETQYF
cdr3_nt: TGTGCCATCAGTGATAGCGGGGCCGCAGAGACCCAGTACTTC

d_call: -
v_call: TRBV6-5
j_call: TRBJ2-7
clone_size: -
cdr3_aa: CASHGADEQYF
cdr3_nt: TGTGCCAGCCACGGGGCTGACGAGCAGTACTTC

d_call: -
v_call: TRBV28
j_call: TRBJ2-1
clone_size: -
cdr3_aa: CASSLPSLGLNEQFF
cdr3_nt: TGTGCCAGCAGTCTCCCGTCGTTGGGCCTGAATGAGCAGTTCTTC

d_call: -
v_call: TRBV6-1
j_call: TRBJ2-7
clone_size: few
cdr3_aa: CASSHDPISYEQYF
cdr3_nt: TGTGCCAGCAGCCACGACCCTATCTCCTACGAGCAGTACTTC

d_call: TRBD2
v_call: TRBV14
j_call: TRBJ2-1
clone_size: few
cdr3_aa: CASSQAPRTSHEQFF
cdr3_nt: TGTGCCAGCAGCCAAGCACCTCGGACTAGCCATGAGCAGTTCTTC

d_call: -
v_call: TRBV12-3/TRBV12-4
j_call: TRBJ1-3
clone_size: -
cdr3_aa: CASSLQGGSTIYF
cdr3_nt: TGTGCCAGCAGCCTACAGGGCGGAAGCACCATATATTTT

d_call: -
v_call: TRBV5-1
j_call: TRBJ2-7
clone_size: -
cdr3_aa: CASSLVEAGAYEQYF
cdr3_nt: TGCGCCAGCAGCTTGGTTGAGGCAGGGGCCTACGAGCAGTACTTC

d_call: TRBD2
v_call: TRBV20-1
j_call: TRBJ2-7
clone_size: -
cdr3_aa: CSARRASGTGEQYF
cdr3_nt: TGCAGTGCTAGAAGGGCTAGCGGGACGGGCGAGCAGTACTTC

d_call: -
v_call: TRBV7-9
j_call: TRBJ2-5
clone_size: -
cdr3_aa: CASSLGFTKETQYF
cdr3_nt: TGTGCCAGCAGCTTGGGATTCACCAAAGAGACCCAGTACTTC

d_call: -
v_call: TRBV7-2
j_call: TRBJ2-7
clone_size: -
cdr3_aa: CASSPPGAILPYEQYF
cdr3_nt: TGTGCCAGCAGCCCCCCGGGAGCTATCCTTCCCTACGAGCAGTACTTC

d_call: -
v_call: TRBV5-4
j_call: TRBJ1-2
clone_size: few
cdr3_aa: CASSSSLYGYTF
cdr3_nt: TGTGCCAGCAGCTCCTCACTGTATGGCTACACCTTC

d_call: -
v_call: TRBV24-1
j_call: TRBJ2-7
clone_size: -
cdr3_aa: CATSDYYRFGGDYSSYEQYF
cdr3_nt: TGTGCCACCAGTGATTATTACCGATTTGGAGGGGATTATAGCTCCTACGAGCAGTACTTC

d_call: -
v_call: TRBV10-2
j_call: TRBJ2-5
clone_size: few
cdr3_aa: CASNAQGRETQYF
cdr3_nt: TGCGCCAGCAATGCACAGGGTAGAGAGACCCAGTACTTC

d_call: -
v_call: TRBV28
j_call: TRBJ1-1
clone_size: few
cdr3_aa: CASSLLSVGTEAFF
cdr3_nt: TGTGCCAGCAGTTTGTTAAGTGTCGGGACTGAAGCTTTCTTT

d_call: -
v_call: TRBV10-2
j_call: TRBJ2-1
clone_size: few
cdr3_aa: CASSEMDYRLNEQFF
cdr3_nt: TGCGCCAGCAGTGAGATGGACTATCGGTTGAATGAGCAGTTCTTC

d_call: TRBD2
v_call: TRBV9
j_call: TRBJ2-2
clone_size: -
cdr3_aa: CASSVLAGGGGNTGELFF
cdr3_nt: TGTGCCAGCAGCGTTCTAGCGGGAGGAGGAGGGAACACCGGGGAGCTGTTTTTT

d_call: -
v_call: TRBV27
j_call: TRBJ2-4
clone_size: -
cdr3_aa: CASSLEAGSAKNIQYF
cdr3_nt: TGTGCCAGCAGTTTAGAAGCGGGTTCAGCCAAAAACATTCAGTACTTC

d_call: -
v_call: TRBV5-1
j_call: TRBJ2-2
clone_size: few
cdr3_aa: CASSLGSQLNTGELFF
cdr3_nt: TGCGCCAGCAGCTTGGGTAGCCAATTGAACACCGGGGAGCTGTTTTTT

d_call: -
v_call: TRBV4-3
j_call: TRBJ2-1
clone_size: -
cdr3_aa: CASSHALGTEQFF
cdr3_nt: TGCGCCAGCAGCCACGCCCTAGGGACTGAGCAGTTCTTC

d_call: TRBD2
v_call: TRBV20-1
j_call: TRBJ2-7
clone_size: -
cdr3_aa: CSARPRASGMREQYF
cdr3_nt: TGCAGTGCCAGGCCTCGTGCTAGCGGGATGCGCGAGCAGTACTTC

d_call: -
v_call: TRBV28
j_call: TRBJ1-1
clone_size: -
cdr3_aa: CASRSVDGLEAFF
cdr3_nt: TGTGCCAGCAGATCCGTAGACGGACTCGAAGCTTTCTTT

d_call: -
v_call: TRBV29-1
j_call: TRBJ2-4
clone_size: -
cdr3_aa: CSVVSGDDIQYF
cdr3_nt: TGCAGCGTTGTTTCGGGGGATGACATTCAGTACTTC

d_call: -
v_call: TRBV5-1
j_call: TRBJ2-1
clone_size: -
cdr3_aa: CATYQEGDEQFF
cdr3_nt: TGCGCCACCTACCAGGAGGGGGATGAGCAGTTCTTC

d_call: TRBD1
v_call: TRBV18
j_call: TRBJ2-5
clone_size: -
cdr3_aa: CASSPNPGGAKTQYF
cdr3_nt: TGTGCCAGCTCGCCCAATCCAGGGGGCGCGAAGACCCAGTACTTC

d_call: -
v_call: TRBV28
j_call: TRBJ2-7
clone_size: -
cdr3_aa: CASSFRGRGYEQYF
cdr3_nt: TGTGCCAGCAGTTTCAGGGGCCGGGGCTACGAGCAGTACTTC

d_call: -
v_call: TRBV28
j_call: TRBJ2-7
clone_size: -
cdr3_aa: CASIEGGTTISYEQYF
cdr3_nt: TGTGCCAGCATCGAAGGGGGGACCACCATCTCCTACGAGCAGTACTTC

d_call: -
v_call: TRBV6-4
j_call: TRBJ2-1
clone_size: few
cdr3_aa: CASSPQGSSSYNEQFF
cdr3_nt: TGTGCCAGCAGCCCACAGGGCTCAAGCTCCTACAATGAGCAGTTCTTC

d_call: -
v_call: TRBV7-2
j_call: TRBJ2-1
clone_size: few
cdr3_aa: CASRSTGTLEQFF
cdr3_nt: TGTGCCAGCAGATCAACCGGGACTCTTGAGCAGTTCTTC

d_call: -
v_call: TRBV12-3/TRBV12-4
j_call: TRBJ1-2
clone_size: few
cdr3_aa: CASSVGGANYGYTF
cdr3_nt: TGTGCCAGCAGTGTCGGGGGAGCTAACTATGGCTACACCTTC

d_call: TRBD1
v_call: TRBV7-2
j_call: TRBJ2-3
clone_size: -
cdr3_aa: CASSSQGVPTDTQYF
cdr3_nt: TGTGCCAGCAGTTCACAGGGGGTCCCCACAGATACGCAGTATTTT

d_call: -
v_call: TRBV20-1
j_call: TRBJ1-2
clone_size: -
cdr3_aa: CSANRRWYGYTF
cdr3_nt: TGCAGTGCTAATCGACGGTGGTATGGCTACACCTTC

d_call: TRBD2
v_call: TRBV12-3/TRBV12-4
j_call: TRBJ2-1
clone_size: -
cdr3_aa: CASKGLAPNEQFF
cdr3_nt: TGTGCCAGCAAGGGACTAGCTCCAAATGAGCAGTTCTTC

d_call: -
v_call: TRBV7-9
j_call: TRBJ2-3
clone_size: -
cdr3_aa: CASSPLKDTQYF
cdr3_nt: TGTGCCAGCAGCCCACTCAAGGATACGCAGTATTTT

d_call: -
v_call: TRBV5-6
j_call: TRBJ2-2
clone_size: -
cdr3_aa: CASSLHTGFPNTGELFF
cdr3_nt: TGTGCCAGCAGCTTACATACAGGCTTTCCGAACACCGGGGAGCTGTTTTTT

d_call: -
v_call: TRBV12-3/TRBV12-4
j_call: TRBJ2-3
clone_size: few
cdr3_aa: CASSARGSSTDTQYF
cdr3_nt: TGTGCCAGTTCGGCTCGGGGATCTAGCACAGATACGCAGTATTTT

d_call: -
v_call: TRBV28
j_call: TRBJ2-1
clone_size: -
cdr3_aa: CASSPHRWRGTNEQFF
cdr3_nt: TGTGCCAGCAGTCCCCACAGGTGGCGGGGTACTAATGAGCAGTTCTTC